This TCR beta chain was captured by sequencing in a study of blood T cell repertoires in COVID-19. This CDR3 is built from 16 residues. Trimming cost V 5 bases and J 2 bases; bases outside gene matches: 12. Germline CDR1 reads MNHNY; CDR2 reads SVGAGI (reference sequence). The protocol was immunoSEQ multiplex PCR, while the TCRdb copy is restricted to in-frame clones and leaves out a portion. In the table there are about 400,000 clones, roughly 88% of which are singletons. This clone showed up just a few times. This receptor was obtained from a woman between 40 and 55 years old with acute COVID-19. Sequenced: PBMCs or T cells enriched from blood (not recorded which). The rearrangement uses TRBV6-6 and TRBJ2-7, with 7 bases fitting TRBD2. DNA for the CDR3: TGTGCCAGCAGTCGAAGGGGCGGGGGTGCTACCTACGAGCAGTACTTC. Translation gives CASSRRGGGATYEQYF.